The entry that follows covers one T cell receptor beta chain sequence. Its antigen is not identified. These data originate in a study of immune evolution from preneoplasia to lung adenocarcinoma. Study-level findings and limits: KRAS-mutant nodules had the highest T cell clonality. Top clone frequencies peaked in normal lung, apparently declining through invasive adenocarcinoma. Later-stage lesions appeared to have more T cells, more diversity, less clonality.

Generated by immunoSEQ multiplex PCR, the TCRdb table keeps only in-frame clones and is missing some. The sample records under 4,500 clones, 65% to 85% being singletons. Germline V CDR1 and CDR2: SGHRS, YFSETQ. V lost 2 bases to trimming and J lost 6 bases; unmatched junction nucleotides: 4. The CDR3 is 14 residues long. V usage is TRBV5-1 and J usage is TRBJ2-2; 7 bases agree with TRBD1. The sequenced sample consisted of FFPE lung adenocarcinoma in situ tissue. The source of this sequence is a person between 55 and 80 years old with lung adenocarcinoma. The CDR3 reads CASSFTGDAGELFF. CDR3 sequence (DNA): TGCGCCAGCAGCTTCACAGGGGACGCCGGGGAGCTGTTTTTT.